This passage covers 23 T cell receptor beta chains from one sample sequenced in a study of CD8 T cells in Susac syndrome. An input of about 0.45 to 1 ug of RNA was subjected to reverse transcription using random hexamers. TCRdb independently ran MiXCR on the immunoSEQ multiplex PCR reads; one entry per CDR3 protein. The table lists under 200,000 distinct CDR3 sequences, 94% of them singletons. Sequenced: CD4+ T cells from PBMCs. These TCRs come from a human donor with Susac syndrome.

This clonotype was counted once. This CDR3 is CASSLVATGTYEQYF. As DNA, the CDR3 is TGTGCCAGCAGTTTAGTCGCAACAGGGACCTACGAGCAGTACTTC. The chain has TRBV28 and TRBJ2-7, with D maybe TRBD1 (6 bases). CDR1 is MDHEN, CDR2 SYDVKM, per germline. The CDR3 contains 15 residues. Trimming removed 2 bases from V and 2 bases from J, with 13 bases in between.

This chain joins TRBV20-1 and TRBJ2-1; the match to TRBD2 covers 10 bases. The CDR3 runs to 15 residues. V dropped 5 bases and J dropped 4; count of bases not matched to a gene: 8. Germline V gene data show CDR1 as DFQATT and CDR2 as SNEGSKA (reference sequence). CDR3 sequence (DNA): TGCAGTGCTCCCTGGCTAGCGGGGGCGTACAATGAGCAGTTCTTC. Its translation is CSAPWLAGAYNEQFF.

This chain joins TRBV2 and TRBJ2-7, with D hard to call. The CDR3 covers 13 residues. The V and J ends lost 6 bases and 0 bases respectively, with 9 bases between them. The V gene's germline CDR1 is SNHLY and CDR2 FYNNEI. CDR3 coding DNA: TGTGCCAGCAGGAGAGGATTCTCCTACGAGCAGTACTTC. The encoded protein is CASRRGFSYEQYF.

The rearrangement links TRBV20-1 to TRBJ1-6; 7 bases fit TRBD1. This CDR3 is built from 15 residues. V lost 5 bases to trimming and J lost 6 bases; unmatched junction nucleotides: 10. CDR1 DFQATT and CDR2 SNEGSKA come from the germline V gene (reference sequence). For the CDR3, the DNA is TGCAGTGCTCCAACCGAGCAGGGGGTTAATTCACCCCTCCACTTT. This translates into CSAPTEQGVNSPLHF.

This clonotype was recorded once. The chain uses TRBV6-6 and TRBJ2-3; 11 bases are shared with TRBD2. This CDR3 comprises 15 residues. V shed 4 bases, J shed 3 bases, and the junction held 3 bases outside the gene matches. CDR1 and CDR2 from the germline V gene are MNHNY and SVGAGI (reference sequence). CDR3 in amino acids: CASSFTSGGTDTQYF. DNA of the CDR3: TGTGCCAGCAGTTTTACTAGCGGGGGAACAGATACGCAGTATTTT.

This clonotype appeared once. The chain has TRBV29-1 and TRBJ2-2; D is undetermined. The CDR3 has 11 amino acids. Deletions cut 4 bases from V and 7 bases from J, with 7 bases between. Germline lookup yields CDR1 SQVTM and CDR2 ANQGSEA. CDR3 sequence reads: CSVGWDGELFF. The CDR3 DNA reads TGCAGCGTTGGATGGGACGGGGAGCTGTTTTTT.

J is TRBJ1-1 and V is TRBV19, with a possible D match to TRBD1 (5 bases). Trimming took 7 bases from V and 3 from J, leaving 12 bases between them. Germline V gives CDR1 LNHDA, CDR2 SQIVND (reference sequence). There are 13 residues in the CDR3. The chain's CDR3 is CASTPRGDTEAFF. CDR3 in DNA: TGTGCCAGTACCCCTCGGGGGGACACTGAAGCTTTCTTT.

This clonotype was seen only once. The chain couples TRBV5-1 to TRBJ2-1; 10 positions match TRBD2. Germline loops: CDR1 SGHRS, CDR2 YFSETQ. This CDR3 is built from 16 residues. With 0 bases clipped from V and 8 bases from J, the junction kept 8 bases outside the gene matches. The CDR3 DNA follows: TGCGCCAGCAGCTTGGGAGCGGGGGGGCCTATCGATGAGCAGTTCTTC. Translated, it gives CASSLGAGGPIDEQFF.

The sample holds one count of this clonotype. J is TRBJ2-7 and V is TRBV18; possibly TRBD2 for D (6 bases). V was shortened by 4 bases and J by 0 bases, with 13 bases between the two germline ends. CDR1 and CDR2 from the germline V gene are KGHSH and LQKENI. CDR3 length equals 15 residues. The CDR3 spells CASSRGALSSYEQYF. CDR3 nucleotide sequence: TGTGCCAGCTCACGCGGGGCTTTAAGCTCCTACGAGCAGTACTTC. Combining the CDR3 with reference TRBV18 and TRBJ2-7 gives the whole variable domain NAGVMQNPRHLVRRRGQEARLRCSPMKGHSHVYWYRQLPEEGLKFMVYLQKENIIDESGMPKERFSAEFPKEGPSILRIQQVVRGDSAAYFCASSRGALSSYEQYFGPGTRLTVT.

DNA for the CDR3: TGTGCCAGCAGGGGGGGAAATTCACCCCTCCACTTT. It encodes CASRGGNSPLHF. V is TRBV25-1 and J is TRBJ1-6, with TRBD1 as a possible D gene (5 bases). Germline V gene lookup returns CDR1 MGHDK and CDR2 SYGVNS. This CDR3 region has 12 residues. With 6 bases removed from V and 7 bases from J, the gap between germline ends came to 7 bases.

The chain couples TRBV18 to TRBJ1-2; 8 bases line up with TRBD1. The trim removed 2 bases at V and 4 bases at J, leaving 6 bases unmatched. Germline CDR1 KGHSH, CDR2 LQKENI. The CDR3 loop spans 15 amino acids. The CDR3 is CASSPRDRTTYGYTF. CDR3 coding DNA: TGTGCCAGCTCACCAAGGGACAGGACGACCTATGGCTACACCTTC.

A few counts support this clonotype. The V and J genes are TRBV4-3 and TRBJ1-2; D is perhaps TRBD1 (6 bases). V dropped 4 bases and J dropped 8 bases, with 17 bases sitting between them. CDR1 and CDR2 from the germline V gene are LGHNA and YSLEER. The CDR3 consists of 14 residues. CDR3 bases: TGCGCCAGCAGCCCCGACAGGTCGCCGTTAGGCTACACCTTC. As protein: CASSPDRSPLGYTF.

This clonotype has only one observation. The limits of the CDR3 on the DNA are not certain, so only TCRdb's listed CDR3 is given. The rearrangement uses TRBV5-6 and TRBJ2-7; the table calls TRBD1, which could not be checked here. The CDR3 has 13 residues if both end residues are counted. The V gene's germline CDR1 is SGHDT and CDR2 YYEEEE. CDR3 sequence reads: CASSFGPGREQYF.

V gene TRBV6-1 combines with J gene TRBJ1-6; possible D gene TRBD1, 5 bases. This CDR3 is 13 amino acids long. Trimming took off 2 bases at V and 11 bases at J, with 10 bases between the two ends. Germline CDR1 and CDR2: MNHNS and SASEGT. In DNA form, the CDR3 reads TGTGCCAGCAGTGAACGGGGCGGGACACCCCTCCACTTT. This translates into CASSERGGTPLHF.

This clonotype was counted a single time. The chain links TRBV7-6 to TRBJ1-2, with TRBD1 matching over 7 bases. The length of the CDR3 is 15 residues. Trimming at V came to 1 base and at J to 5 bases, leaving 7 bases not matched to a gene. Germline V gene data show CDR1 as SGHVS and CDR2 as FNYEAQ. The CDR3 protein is CASSLVEGARYGYTF. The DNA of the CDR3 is TGTGCCAGCAGCTTAGTGGAGGGGGCCAGGTATGGCTACACCTTC. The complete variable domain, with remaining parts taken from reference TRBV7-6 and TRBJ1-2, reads GAGVSQSPRYKVTKRGQDVALRCDPISGHVSLYWYRQALGQGPEFLTYFNYEAQQDKSGLPNDRFSAERPEGSISTLTIQRTEQRDSAMYRCASSLVEGARYGYTFGSGTRLTVV.

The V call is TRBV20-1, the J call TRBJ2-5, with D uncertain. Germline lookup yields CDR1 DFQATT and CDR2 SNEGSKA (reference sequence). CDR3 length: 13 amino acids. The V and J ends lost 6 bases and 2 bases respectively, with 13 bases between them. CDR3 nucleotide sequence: TGCAGTGCCGGCGGAGACCCGCAAGAGACCCAGTACTTC. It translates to CSAGGDPQETQYF.

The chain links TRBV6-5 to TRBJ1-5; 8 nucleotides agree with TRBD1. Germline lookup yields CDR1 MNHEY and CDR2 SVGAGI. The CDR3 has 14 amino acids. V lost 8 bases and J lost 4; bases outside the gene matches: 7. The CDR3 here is CASGKDRGNQPQHF. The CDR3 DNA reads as TGTGCCAGCGGAAAAGACAGGGGTAATCAGCCCCAGCATTTT.

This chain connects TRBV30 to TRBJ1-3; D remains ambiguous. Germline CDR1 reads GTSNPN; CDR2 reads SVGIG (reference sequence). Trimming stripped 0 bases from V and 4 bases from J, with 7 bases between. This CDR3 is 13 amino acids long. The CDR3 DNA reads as TGTGCCTGGAGTGTTACAGTCGGAAACACCATATATTTT. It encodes CAWSVTVGNTIYF. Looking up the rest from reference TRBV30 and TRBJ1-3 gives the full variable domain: SQTIHQWPATLVQPVGSPLSLECTVEGTSNPNLYWYRQAAGRGLQLLFYSVGIGQISSEVPQNLSASRPQDRQFILSSKKLLLSDSGFYLCAWSVTVGNTIYFGEGSWLTVV.

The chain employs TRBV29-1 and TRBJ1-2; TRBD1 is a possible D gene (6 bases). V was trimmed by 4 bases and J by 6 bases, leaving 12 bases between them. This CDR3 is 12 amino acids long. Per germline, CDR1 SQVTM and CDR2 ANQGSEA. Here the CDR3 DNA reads TGCAGCGTTGGATGGGGGGCGAATGGCTACACCTTC. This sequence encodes CSVGWGANGYTF.

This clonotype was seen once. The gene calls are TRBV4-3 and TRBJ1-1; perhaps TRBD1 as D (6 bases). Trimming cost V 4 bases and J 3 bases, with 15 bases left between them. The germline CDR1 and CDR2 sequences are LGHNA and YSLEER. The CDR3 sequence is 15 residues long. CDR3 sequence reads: CASSLQAGVDTEAFF. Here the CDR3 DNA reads TGCGCCAGCAGCCTTCAGGCAGGGGTAGACACTGAAGCTTTCTTT.

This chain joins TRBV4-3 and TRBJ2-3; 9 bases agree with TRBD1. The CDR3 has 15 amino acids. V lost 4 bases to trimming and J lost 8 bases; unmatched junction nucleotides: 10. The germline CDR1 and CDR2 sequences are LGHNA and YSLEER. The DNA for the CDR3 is TGCGCCAGCAGCCGGGTTCGACAGGGGGGGAGTACGCAGTATTTT. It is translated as CASSRVRQGGSTQYF.

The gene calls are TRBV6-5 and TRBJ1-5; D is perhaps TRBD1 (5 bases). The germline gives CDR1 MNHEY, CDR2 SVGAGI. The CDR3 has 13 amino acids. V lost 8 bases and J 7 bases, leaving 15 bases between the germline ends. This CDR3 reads CASRTGQLQPQHF. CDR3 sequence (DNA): TGTGCCAGCCGCACAGGCCAGTTACAGCCCCAGCATTTT.

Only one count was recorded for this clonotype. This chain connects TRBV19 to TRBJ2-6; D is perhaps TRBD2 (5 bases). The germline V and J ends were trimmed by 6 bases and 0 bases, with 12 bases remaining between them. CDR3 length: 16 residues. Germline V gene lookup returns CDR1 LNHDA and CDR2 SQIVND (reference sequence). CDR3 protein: CASSSLGVSGANVLTF. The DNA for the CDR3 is TGTGCCAGTAGCTCTCTCGGGGTCTCTGGGGCCAACGTCCTGACTTTC.